The entry that follows covers one TCR beta chain sequence. Libraries were prepared by immunoSEQ multiplex PCR; TCRdb keeps only in-frame clonotypes and omits some of them. The table has about 140,000 clones, 93% seen once. The sample comes from a study of T cell responses to AZD1222 COVID-19 vaccine. The CDR3 extends over 16 amino acids. Per germline, CDR1 ENHRY and CDR2 SYGVKD. V was clipped by 4 bases and J by 1 base; unmatched bases: 3. The origin of this receptor is an adult in good health. Material: peripheral blood, obtained on day 0 of AZD1222 vaccination. The rearrangement uses TRBV10-3 and TRBJ2-2; 10 positions agree with TRBD2. The CDR3 nucleotides read TGTGCCATCAGTGCGGGACTAGCGAAGAACACCGGGGAGCTGTTTTTT. Its translation is CAISAGLAKNTGELFF.